This entry features one T cell receptor beta chain sequence. It has no known antigen specificity. No base-level quality is on record; no much larger clone is a single base apart. The germline V gene (reference sequence) supplies CDR1 LNHDA and CDR2 SQIVND. The germline V and J ends show losses of 6 bases and 4 bases respectively, and no gene match explains 4 bases of the junction. From the cysteine through the phenylalanine, the CDR3 covers 14 amino acids. The sequence is cut down to CDR3 DNA, 42 bases in frame from base 1. Using the deep immunoSEQ assay, TCR CDR3 regions were amplified from genomic DNA by multiplex PCR. For each cell subset, the extracted genomic DNA was distributed evenly across all wells of several immunoSEQ 96-well plates, and each plate served as one replicate. For sorted subsets, 200 to 250 ng of genomic DNA, equivalent to 25,000 to 30,000 T cell genomes, went into each replicate PCR. Purified libraries were measured with a Qubit 3.0 fluorometer, size-checked on a Bioanalyzer 2100, and measured again with the KAPA Library Quantification kit. A separate single-read 150-cycle Illumina NextSeq 550 flow cell was used to sequence each immunoSEQ 96-well plate. As for how the authors treated the data: The immunoSEQ output contained only junctional sequences without quality scores, so filtering could not match that applied to full-length reads. Sequences were annotated with PyIR, a Python wrapper for IgBLAST v1.9, using IMGT germline references to assign V/J genes and CDR3. Reads were filtered out if the reads had weak V/J assignments (E-value above 1e-6), no CDR3, stop codons, out-of-frame junctions, or ambiguous translated residues. V3J clonotypes were defined by identical inferred V gene, J gene, and CDR3 amino acid sequence. The percentage overlap between two repertoires was calculated by dividing the number of shared unique clonotypes by the size of the smaller repertoire. Richness of each repertoire was evaluated using RTK rarefaction, the Chao1 estimator, and Recon v2.1 estimates of unobserved clonotypes. OLGA was used to compute generation probabilities for all TCRbeta clonotypes that the gDNA method yielded from a few donors. Not all clones reach the TCRdb copy of this immuneACCESS table, which keeps in-frame sequences only. Checked studies attribute under half of the gap to unresolved V genes and leave the rest unexplained. That table supplies the V and J calls and clone size; D and trimming were determined from the DNA. The sample includes about 1 million clones, with about 80% observed a single time. The top ten hold 1.4% to 1.5% of the sample.

Donors were healthy HIV-negative adults with no recently reported acute infections or vaccinations. Every donor was a Caucasian adult residing in Nashville, Tennessee, USA. CD4+ T cells were enriched by magnetic negative selection, after which naive cells were positively selected on CD45RA and the negative fraction was taken as the memory subset. After blood collection by leukapheresis, PBMCs were isolated using Ficoll-Histopaque density gradient centrifugation and then cryopreserved in the vapor phase of liquid nitrogen. Analytical flow cytometry was used to check the purity and quantity of every magnetically sorted T cell population. Genomic DNA was isolated from each sorted fraction and quantified by UV absorbance on a Nanodrop 2000c. This specimen comes from a study of shared clonotypes between healthy human individuals (dated by TCRdb to between 2020 and 2021). In the study overall: Three men and a couple of women, aged 18 to 49 years, made up the cohort. Blood TCR repertoires of a handful of healthy adults were deeply sequenced to estimate repertoire size and the extent of clonotype sharing between individuals. Each donor's leukapheresis produced roughly between about 0.8 and 10 billion PBMCs. Different laboratories and diverse techniques were used to prepare libraries and sequence TCR repertoires, to increase sequencing depth and limit assay-specific biases. Per donor, three plates each were used for CD4 naive and CD4 memory, two for CD8 naive, and one for CD8 memory. Findings and caveats that apply to the study as a whole: Because the study included only a small number of donors, the genetic and exposure-history diversity represented was limited. When several donors were compared, the shared fraction of clonotypes was 5% to 6.5% for naive CD4, approximately 3.5% for naive CD8, about 2.4% for memory CD4, and under 0.5% for memory CD8. Pairwise subsampling indicated that sequencing depth was expected to affect the degree of clonotype sharing among donors. Incomplete sequencing was indicated by rarefaction of sorted-subset datasets, despite the large sequencing depth. Only blood was sampled, and tissue TCR repertoires likely differ from those in blood. Naive subsets generally had larger estimated clonotype richness than memory subsets did. Higher generation probabilities were observed for clonotypes shared by all four sorted-subset donors than for non-shared clonotypes.

This TCR derives from a young man in good health. Material for sequencing was memory CD4+ T cells sorted from blood. According to the study, the label for this sample's cell subset or site signals: CD45RA-negative fraction. The V gene is TRBV19 and the J gene is TRBJ1-4; TRBD1 fits 8 bases in the junction. In nucleotides, the sequence is TGTGCCAGTAGCGGGACAGGCCTTAATGAAAAACTGTTTTTT. It is translated as CASSGTGLNEKLFF.